These T cell receptor beta chains were read from a single sample in a study of blood T cell repertoires in COVID-19. Repertoires were generated with immunoSEQ multiplex PCR, while TCRdb's copy carries only in-frame clones and drops some. The repertoire holds fewer than 120,000 clones, 72% seen once, with 6.5% to 8.5% in the top ten. The source material was peripheral blood. The receptors shown here come from a woman aged 55 to 70 with acute or convalescent COVID-19. Both conserved end residues are part of each CDR3. D genes are given only for firm matches. Clone size is given for some rows only: seen once, a few or many times, or a class if the clone is expanded.

d_gene,j_gene,v_gene,abundance,CDR3nt,CDR3aa
-,TRBJ2-5,TRBV29-1,-,TGCAGCGTTGAAGATCGGTGGACCCAGTACTTC,CSVEDRWTQYF
TRBD2,TRBJ2-3,TRBV4-2,-,TGTGCCAGCAGCCAAGATCTAGCGGGGGGCACAGATACGCAGTATTTT,CASSQDLAGGTDTQYF
TRBD2,TRBJ2-3,TRBV7-2,-,TGTGCCAGCAGCCCCCGATCCCGGGGACTAGCGGGGGGCGTGAATACGCAGTATTTT,CASSPRSRGLAGGVNTQYF
TRBD1,TRBJ1-4,TRBV5-8,-,TGTGCCAGCAGCAGCCCCCGGGACAGGGGTGTAGAAAAACTGTTTTTT,CASSSPRDRGVEKLFF
-,TRBJ1-2,TRBV14,-,TGTGCCAGCAGCCAAGCCTTCTATGGCTACACCTTC,CASSQAFYGYTF
-,TRBJ2-7,TRBV6-5,-,TGTGCCAGCAGGTTCAGGTCCGAGCAGTACTTC,CASRFRSEQYF
TRBD1,TRBJ1-1,TRBV6-5,-,TGTGCCAGCAGGAAGGACAGGGGGCCAACTGAAGCTTTCTTT,CASRKDRGPTEAFF
-,TRBJ1-2,TRBV5-5,-,TGTGCCAGCAGCTTGGAAGGGGCAGTGAACTATGGCTACACCTTC,CASSLEGAVNYGYTF
-,TRBJ2-3,TRBV6-6,-,TGTGCCAGCAGCAACAGGGATACAACAGATACGCAGTATTTT,CASSNRDTTDTQYF
TRBD1,TRBJ2-1,TRBV2,-,TGTGCCAGCAGACAGGGGACCAATGAGCAGTTCTTC,CASRQGTNEQFF
TRBD1,TRBJ1-5,TRBV28,-,TGTGCCAGCAGTGACAGGGCGGTCAATCAGCCCCAGCATTTT,CASSDRAVNQPQHF
-,TRBJ2-2,TRBV9,-,TGTGCCAGCAGCGTAGGTAGTATTCCCACCGGGGAGCTGTTTTTT,CASSVGSIPTGELFF
TRBD2,TRBJ2-1,TRBV19,-,TGTGCCAGTATTAGGACTAGCGGGGTCAATGAGCAGTTCTTC,CASIRTSGVNEQFF
-,TRBJ1-2,TRBV28,few,TGTGCCAGCAGTTTAGATAGCAAGGCCTCCTATGGCTACACCTTC,CASSLDSKASYGYTF
-,TRBJ1-1,TRBV29-1,few,TGCAGCGTAATGGGTGGGAGGGGAGGCATGAACACTGAAGCTTTCTTT,CSVMGGRGGMNTEAFF
TRBD2,TRBJ2-1,TRBV7-3,once,TGTGCCAGCAGCTTAGGGTCTAGCGGGGGCCCAGAGCAGTTCTTC,CASSLGSSGGPEQFF
TRBD1,TRBJ1-6,TRBV28,once,TGTGCCAGCAAAACCGGGACAGGGGGTGGTTCACCCCTCCACTTT,CASKTGTGGGSPLHF
-,TRBJ1-1,TRBV5-1,-,TGCGCCAGCAGCCTACTCTTCCTAGGGAGCACTGAAGCTTTCTTT,CASSLLFLGSTEAFF
TRBD1,TRBJ1-3,TRBV11-1,-,TGTGCCAGCAGCGGGACAGGGTCAGCTGGAAACACCATATATTTT,CASSGTGSAGNTIYF
-,TRBJ1-1,TRBV30,few,TGTGCCTGGAGCCAGGGGCCGATAGAAGCTTTCTTT,CAWSQGPIEAFF
-,TRBJ1-1,TRBV7-2,-,TGTGCCAGCAGCTTAGAGGGAGGCAGGGTTGCTTTCTTT,CASSLEGGRVAFF
-,TRBJ1-1,TRBV29-1,many,TGCAGCGTTGAAGACCCGTTGAACACTGAAGCTTTCTTT,CSVEDPLNTEAFF
-,TRBJ2-2,TRBV7-9,-,TGTGCCAGCAGTCAGGGGTGGGCCGGGGAGCTGTTTTTT,CASSQGWAGELFF
-,TRBJ1-1,TRBV23-1,-,TGCGCCAGCAGTCTGGGCCAGCCTTTGAACACTGAAGCTTTCTTT,CASSLGQPLNTEAFF
-,TRBJ1-5,TRBV27,few,TGTGCCAGCAGTGGGACTTTTAGCAATCAGCCCCAGCATTTT,CASSGTFSNQPQHF
TRBD1,TRBJ2-1,TRBV10-3,-,TGTGCCATCAGGGGGACAGGGGACGGTGAGCAGTTCTTC,CAIRGTGDGEQFF
-,TRBJ2-5,TRBV5-1,-,TGCGCCAGCAGCTTGGGCTCGGCAGGGAAAGAGACCCAGTACTTC,CASSLGSAGKETQYF